This T cell receptor (beta chain) was sequenced in a study of blood T cell repertoires in COVID-19. Overall study: There were acute and convalescent COVID-19 samples, and they came from the United States, Italy and Spain.

This clone has a single count. Sequencing used immunoSEQ multiplex PCR; TCRdb keeps in-frame clones, though not all of them. The sample includes 100,000 to 120,000 clones, 85% to 90% of them seen just once. The clonotype was recovered from a woman aged 45-65 years with acute or convalescent COVID-19. The source material was peripheral blood.

The CDR3 DNA sequence: TGTGCCAGCAGGAGTCAGGGGGGGAACACTGAAGCTTTCTTT. This sequence encodes CASRSQGGNTEAFF. The V gene is TRBV28, the J gene TRBJ1-1; 7 nucleotides line up with TRBD1. This CDR3 spans 14 amino acids. Germline assignment: CDR1 MDHEN and CDR2 SYDVKM. J gave up 1 base and V 6 bases, and 5 bases lay outside the gene matches.